One sample yielded the 5 T cell receptor beta chains listed below, sequenced in a study of CD8 T cells in ankylosing spondylitis. Via MiXCR, TCRdb re-called the 5' RACE reads, giving one row per CDR3 protein. The data contain about 210,000 distinct CDR3 sequences, more than 5.5% of them singletons. The antigens for these receptors are not known. Study results and caveats: Seemingly characteristic of ankylosing spondylitis blood was a TCR beta motif consisting of several highly homologous variants.

What was sequenced was blood, either unsorted or a sorted T cell fraction (not recorded which). The source is a male donor with ankylosing spondylitis.

This clonotype has ten or more counts. This chain joins TRBV7-9 and TRBJ2-7; D is undetermined. The CDR3 has 12 residues. Trimming shortened V by 5 bases and J by 5 bases, and 10 bases separated the two germline ends. Germline V lookup: CDR1 SEHNR, CDR2 FQNEAQ (reference sequence). The CDR3 nucleotides read TGTGCCAGCAGCCCCCTTCGGGACGAGCAGTACTTC. Translated: CASSPLRDEQYF.

This clonotype showed up many times. V gene TRBV2 combines with J gene TRBJ2-7; weak D call: TRBD2 (6 bases). Trimming left V 6 bases short and J 3 bases short, with 9 bases between. The CDR3 runs to 12 residues. Germline V gene lookup returns CDR1 SNHLY and CDR2 FYNNEI. The CDR3 protein is CASRAGRYEQYF. The DNA of the CDR3 is TGTGCCAGCAGGGCGGGGCGCTACGAGCAGTACTTC.

A note on this clonotype: A clone one base away is much larger, so this may be a read error. V gene TRBV5-6 combines with J gene TRBJ2-1, with 11 bases matching TRBD2. This CDR3 spans 20 amino acids. Unmatched junction bases numbered 16, after V lost 5 bases and J lost 0 bases. Germline CDR1 and CDR2: SGHDT and YYEEEE. CDR3 in DNA: TGTGCCAGCAGGAGCACCACTAGCGGGGGCCTGGGAATCTCCTACAATGAGCAGTTCTTC. It codes for CASRSTTSGGLGISYNEQFF. Complete variable domain (other parts from reference TRBV5-6 and TRBJ2-1): DAGVTQSPTHLIKTRGQQVTLRCSPKSGHDTVSWYQQALGQGPQFIFQYYEEEERQRGNFPDRFSGHQFPNYSSELNVNALLLGDSALYLCASRSTTSGGLGISYNEQFFGPGTRLTVL.

J is TRBJ2-4 and V is TRBV10-3; possibly TRBD2 for D (6 bases). V dropped 6 bases and J dropped 2 bases, with 8 bases sitting between them. The CDR3 sequence is 13 residues long. Looked up from germline, CDR1 is ENHRY and CDR2 is SYGVKD. The CDR3 spells CAIRGDSKNIQYF. DNA of the CDR3: TGTGCCATCAGAGGGGACTCCAAAAACATTCAGTACTTC.

The sample holds many counts of this clonotype. The V call is TRBV6-1, the J call TRBJ1-1; no clear D. This CDR3 contains 18 residues. V was cut by 6 bases and J by 1 base, with 24 bases left in between. Per germline, CDR1 MNHNS and CDR2 SASEGT. CDR3 nucleotide sequence: TGTGCCAGCAGCTCCGGGCCGCTTATCATCTCAAGGAACACTGAAGCTTTCTTT. Amino acids: CASSSGPLIISRNTEAFF.